This TCR beta chain is drawn from a study of CD8+ T cells in alopecia areata. RNA was isolated and reverse transcribed to cDNA, the sequencing template. Clones were read by immunoSEQ multiplex PCR, and TCRdb kept only the in-frame ones, dropping some. Of 95,000 to 100,000 clones listed, roughly 56% were seen once; the top ten hold approximately 16%. This sample's treatment: oral pan-JAK inhibitor, 5-10 mg twice daily. This clone was seen a few times. Its antigen is unidentified. Overall study results and limits: Higher clonality was seen in lesional scalp than in normal scalp, especially in alopecia totalis/universalis.

V was pared by 1 base and J by 2 bases, with 15 bases between. In germline, CDR1 is LNHDA, CDR2 SQIVND (reference sequence). CDR3 size: 17 residues. The TCR sequence derives from a human donor with alopecia areata. The J gene is TRBJ2-1, the V gene TRBV19, with D possibly called TRBD1 or TRBD2 (5 bases each). Here the sequenced sample was CD8+ T cells sorted from blood, taken at approximately week 56, from a patient treated with tofacitinib. The CDR3 nucleotides read TGTGCCAGTAGTATAGGTTGGGGACCCGAAGCCTACAATGAGCAGTTCTTC. It yields the protein CASSIGWGPEAYNEQFF.